These T cell receptor beta chains were read from a single sample in a study of blood T cell repertoires in COVID-19. Clones were read by immunoSEQ multiplex PCR, and TCRdb kept only the in-frame ones, dropping some. The table records about 210,000 clones, around 82% of them present only once. Sequencing was done on a sample of peripheral blood. The receptors were sampled from a woman in her seventies with acute or convalescent COVID-19. Each CDR3 is given with its conserved first and last residue. The D gene is left open where the match is weak. The listing skips clone size in some rows; elsewhere it reads once, few, many or a size class.

clone size: NA; D gene: NA; J gene: TRBJ2-6; V gene: TRBV24-1; CDR3 protein: CATAGAAGANVLTF; CDR3 DNA: TGTGCCACTGCGGGGGCGGCTGGGGCCAACGTCCTGACTTTC
clone size: NA; D gene: TRBD2; J gene: TRBJ2-4; V gene: TRBV5-1; CDR3 protein: CASSFSAGGGNIQYF; CDR3 DNA: TGCGCCAGCAGCTTTTCAGCGGGGGGAGGAAACATTCAGTACTTC
clone size: once; D gene: NA; J gene: TRBJ2-4; V gene: TRBV21-1; CDR3 protein: CASSKVGADRTQYF; CDR3 DNA: TGTGCCAGCAGCAAAGTGGGAGCGGACCGAACTCAGTACTTC
clone size: NA; D gene: NA; J gene: TRBJ2-5; V gene: TRBV9; CDR3 protein: CASSVDLGVETQYF; CDR3 DNA: TGTGCCAGCAGCGTAGATCTAGGGGTAGAGACCCAGTACTTC
clone size: NA; D gene: TRBD2; J gene: TRBJ2-5; V gene: TRBV5-6; CDR3 protein: CASSPAGGLEGETQYF; CDR3 DNA: TGTGCCAGCAGCCCAGCGGGGGGGCTTGAAGGAGAGACCCAGTACTTC
clone size: once; D gene: TRBD1; J gene: TRBJ1-3; V gene: TRBV10-3; CDR3 protein: CAISFFLGTASKIRSGNTIYF; CDR3 DNA: TGTGCCATCAGTTTCTTTTTAGGGACAGCGTCTAAAATTCGCTCTGGAAACACCATATATTTT
clone size: NA; D gene: TRBD1; J gene: TRBJ1-2; V gene: TRBV18; CDR3 protein: CASSPRQGDSNGYTF; CDR3 DNA: TGTGCCAGCTCACCACGACAGGGAGATTCGAATGGCTACACCTTC
clone size: NA; D gene: NA; J gene: TRBJ1-2; V gene: TRBV24-1; CDR3 protein: CATSDRTNYGYTF; CDR3 DNA: TGTGCCACCAGTGACCGTACTAACTATGGCTACACCTTC
clone size: NA; D gene: TRBD2; J gene: TRBJ2-5; V gene: TRBV7-7; CDR3 protein: CASSFGTSGGETQYF; CDR3 DNA: TGTGCCAGCAGCTTTGGGACTAGCGGGGGGGAGACCCAGTACTTC
clone size: NA; D gene: NA; J gene: TRBJ1-4; V gene: TRBV5-1; CDR3 protein: CASSFREGNEKLFF; CDR3 DNA: TGCGCCAGCAGCTTCCGGGAGGGAAATGAAAAACTGTTTTTT
clone size: NA; D gene: TRBD2; J gene: TRBJ2-5; V gene: TRBV5-1; CDR3 protein: CASSAGLAGGRETQYF; CDR3 DNA: TGCGCCAGCAGCGCAGGACTAGCGGGGGGTAGGGAGACCCAGTACTTC
clone size: once; D gene: NA; J gene: TRBJ1-6; V gene: TRBV6-5; CDR3 protein: CVSSRQGLNNSPLHF; CDR3 DNA: TGTGTCAGCAGCCGGCAGGGGCTTAATAATTCACCCCTCCACTTT
clone size: once; D gene: NA; J gene: TRBJ1-5; V gene: TRBV30; CDR3 protein: CAWSVDRGQPQHF; CDR3 DNA: TGTGCCTGGAGCGTGGACAGAGGGCAGCCCCAGCATTTT
clone size: once; D gene: TRBD1; J gene: TRBJ2-2; V gene: TRBV6-2/TRBV6-3; CDR3 protein: CASSYPRDRGRNTGELFF; CDR3 DNA: TGTGCCAGCAGTTACCCTCGGGACAGGGGTCGAAACACCGGGGAGCTGTTTTTT
clone size: NA; D gene: NA; J gene: TRBJ2-5; V gene: TRBV7-2; CDR3 protein: CASSSLAEGGETQYF; CDR3 DNA: TGTGCCAGCAGCTCCCTAGCAGAGGGGGGGGAGACCCAGTACTTC
clone size: few; D gene: NA; J gene: TRBJ2-1; V gene: TRBV10-3; CDR3 protein: CAISGSSSYNEQFF; CDR3 DNA: TGTGCCATCAGTGGTTCGAGCTCCTACAATGAGCAGTTCTTC
clone size: NA; D gene: TRBD1; J gene: TRBJ2-4; V gene: TRBV3-1/TRBV3-2; CDR3 protein: CASSPTGEWGIQYF; CDR3 DNA: TGTGCCAGCAGCCCGACAGGGGAGTGGGGCATTCAGTACTTC
clone size: NA; D gene: TRBD2; J gene: TRBJ2-1; V gene: TRBV6-2/TRBV6-3; CDR3 protein: CASSYSESGGADEQFF; CDR3 DNA: TGTGCCAGCAGTTACTCAGAAAGCGGGGGGGCCGATGAGCAGTTCTTC
clone size: NA; D gene: NA; J gene: TRBJ2-1; V gene: TRBV11-2; CDR3 protein: CASRTQRGEQFF; CDR3 DNA: TGTGCCAGCAGAACCCAACGGGGTGAGCAGTTCTTC
clone size: few; D gene: NA; J gene: TRBJ2-1; V gene: TRBV3-1/TRBV3-2; CDR3 protein: CASSQEPSAYNEQFF; CDR3 DNA: TGTGCCAGCAGCCAAGAACCTAGCGCCTACAATGAGCAGTTCTTC
clone size: NA; D gene: NA; J gene: TRBJ1-6; V gene: TRBV5-1; CDR3 protein: CASSLGPQRGNSPLHF; CDR3 DNA: TGCGCCAGCAGCTTGGGGCCTCAACGCGGTAATTCACCCCTCCACTTT
clone size: NA; D gene: TRBD2; J gene: TRBJ2-5; V gene: TRBV5-1; CDR3 protein: CASSLALAGAQETQYF; CDR3 DNA: TGCGCCAGCAGCTTGGCACTAGCGGGGGCCCAAGAGACCCAGTACTTC
clone size: NA; D gene: NA; J gene: TRBJ1-1; V gene: TRBV7-8; CDR3 protein: CASNAGMNTEAFF; CDR3 DNA: TGTGCCAGCAACGCGGGGATGAACACTGAAGCTTTCTTT
clone size: NA; D gene: TRBD2; J gene: TRBJ2-5; V gene: TRBV30; CDR3 protein: CAWTGSLRGETQYF; CDR3 DNA: TGTGCCTGGACTGGAAGCTTGCGGGGGGAGACCCAGTACTTC
clone size: NA; D gene: TRBD1; J gene: TRBJ1-1; V gene: TRBV5-4; CDR3 protein: CASSTGQMDTEAFF; CDR3 DNA: TGTGCCAGCAGCACGGGACAGATGGACACTGAAGCTTTCTTT
clone size: NA; D gene: NA; J gene: TRBJ1-1; V gene: TRBV6-5; CDR3 protein: CASSLANTEAFF; CDR3 DNA: TGTGCCAGCAGTCTGGCGAACACTGAAGCTTTCTTT
clone size: NA; D gene: TRBD1; J gene: TRBJ2-1; V gene: TRBV6-5; CDR3 protein: CASRDSSYNEQFF; CDR3 DNA: TGTGCCAGCCGGGACAGCTCCTACAATGAGCAGTTCTTC
clone size: NA; D gene: TRBD2; J gene: TRBJ2-5; V gene: TRBV6-4; CDR3 protein: CASSDSTSGEWETQYF; CDR3 DNA: TGTGCCAGCAGTGACTCGACTAGCGGGGAATGGGAGACCCAGTACTTC
clone size: few; D gene: TRBD2; J gene: TRBJ2-7; V gene: TRBV4-3; CDR3 protein: CASSPGGSGGQYF; CDR3 DNA: TGCGCCAGCAGCCCAGGGGGTAGCGGGGGGCAGTACTTC
clone size: NA; D gene: TRBD2; J gene: TRBJ2-2; V gene: TRBV27; CDR3 protein: CASGGLGAGELFF; CDR3 DNA: TGTGCCAGCGGCGGACTAGGCGCCGGGGAGCTGTTTTTT
clone size: once; D gene: NA; J gene: TRBJ1-5; V gene: TRBV4-1; CDR3 protein: CASSQGGTYNQPQHF; CDR3 DNA: TGCGCCAGCAGCCAAGGGGGCACCTATAATCAGCCCCAGCATTTT
clone size: NA; D gene: TRBD1; J gene: TRBJ2-3; V gene: TRBV10-1; CDR3 protein: CASARDRDTDTQYF; CDR3 DNA: TGCGCCAGCGCCCGGGACAGGGACACAGATACGCAGTATTTT
clone size: NA; D gene: NA; J gene: TRBJ2-2; V gene: TRBV5-6; CDR3 protein: CASSLLANGQGGTGELFF; CDR3 DNA: TGTGCCAGCAGCTTGTTAGCAAATGGGCAGGGAGGCACCGGGGAGCTGTTTTTT
clone size: few; D gene: NA; J gene: TRBJ1-5; V gene: TRBV30; CDR3 protein: CAWSAGGGQPQHF; CDR3 DNA: TGTGCCTGGAGTGCTGGGGGCGGCCAGCCCCAGCATTTT
clone size: NA; D gene: TRBD1; J gene: TRBJ2-7; V gene: TRBV12-3/TRBV12-4; CDR3 protein: CASRWTGDYEQYF; CDR3 DNA: TGTGCCAGCAGATGGACAGGGGACTACGAGCAGTACTTC
clone size: few; D gene: TRBD2; J gene: TRBJ2-3; V gene: TRBV6-2/TRBV6-3; CDR3 protein: CASSYPRLAGTLGSGTDTQYF; CDR3 DNA: TGTGCCAGCAGTTACCCACGACTAGCGGGCACGCTGGGATCTGGCACAGATACGCAGTATTTT
clone size: NA; D gene: TRBD1; J gene: TRBJ1-1; V gene: TRBV30; CDR3 protein: CAWRTNQGQVNTEAFF; CDR3 DNA: TGTGCCTGGAGGACCAACCAGGGACAGGTGAACACTGAAGCTTTCTTT
clone size: NA; D gene: TRBD1; J gene: TRBJ1-2; V gene: TRBV24-1; CDR3 protein: CATQPKTGWGGYTF; CDR3 DNA: TGTGCCACCCAACCCAAGACAGGGTGGGGTGGCTACACCTTC
clone size: NA; D gene: TRBD2; J gene: TRBJ2-3; V gene: TRBV10-1; CDR3 protein: CASSGAKLARGDTQYF; CDR3 DNA: TGCGCCAGCAGTGGAGCCAAACTAGCGCGCGGAGATACGCAGTATTTT
clone size: NA; D gene: TRBD2; J gene: TRBJ2-5; V gene: TRBV5-1; CDR3 protein: CASSLFLAGAQETQYF; CDR3 DNA: TGCGCCAGCAGCTTGTTCCTAGCGGGGGCCCAAGAGACCCAGTACTTC
clone size: NA; D gene: NA; J gene: TRBJ2-1; V gene: TRBV11-1; CDR3 protein: CASSMIESSYNEQFF; CDR3 DNA: TGTGCCAGCAGCATGATAGAGAGCTCCTACAATGAGCAGTTCTTC
clone size: NA; D gene: NA; J gene: TRBJ2-3; V gene: TRBV7-2; CDR3 protein: CASSSPPGTPSSPQYF; CDR3 DNA: TGTGCCAGCAGCTCCCCCCCAGGGACACCTAGTTCGCCGCAGTATTTT
clone size: NA; D gene: NA; J gene: TRBJ1-2; V gene: TRBV30; CDR3 protein: CAWSPLQGNYGYTF; CDR3 DNA: TGTGCCTGGAGCCCCTTACAGGGAAACTATGGCTACACCTTC
clone size: many; D gene: TRBD2; J gene: TRBJ2-5; V gene: TRBV14; CDR3 protein: CASSLVAGTGETQYF; CDR3 DNA: TGTGCCAGCAGCCTTGTAGCGGGGACCGGGGAGACCCAGTACTTC
clone size: NA; D gene: NA; J gene: TRBJ2-6; V gene: TRBV5-8; CDR3 protein: CASSGGRGRSFGANVLTF; CDR3 DNA: TGTGCCAGCAGTGGAGGAAGGGGGAGAAGTTTTGGGGCCAACGTCCTGACTTTC
clone size: NA; D gene: NA; J gene: TRBJ2-1; V gene: TRBV19; CDR3 protein: CASSEQGFSYNEQFF; CDR3 DNA: TGTGCCTCCTCCGAACAGGGATTCTCCTACAATGAGCAGTTCTTC
clone size: few; D gene: NA; J gene: TRBJ1-3; V gene: TRBV20-1; CDR3 protein: CSAHGGNTIYF; CDR3 DNA: TGCAGTGCTCACGGTGGAAACACCATATATTTT
clone size: NA; D gene: NA; J gene: TRBJ1-2; V gene: TRBV3-1/TRBV3-2; CDR3 protein: CASRARGGINYGYTF; CDR3 DNA: TGTGCCAGCAGGGCCCGCGGGGGAATCAACTATGGCTACACCTTC
clone size: few; D gene: NA; J gene: TRBJ2-7; V gene: TRBV12-3/TRBV12-4; CDR3 protein: CASGTYYEQYF; CDR3 DNA: TGTGCCAGTGGGACTTACTACGAGCAGTACTTC
clone size: NA; D gene: NA; J gene: TRBJ2-4; V gene: TRBV2; CDR3 protein: CASSEELYRPKNIQYF; CDR3 DNA: TGTGCCAGCAGTGAAGAGTTATACAGGCCCAAAAACATTCAGTACTTC
clone size: NA; D gene: NA; J gene: TRBJ2-7; V gene: TRBV30; CDR3 protein: CAWSVQGSDGQYF; CDR3 DNA: TGTGCCTGGAGTGTGCAGGGGTCGGACGGGCAGTACTTC
clone size: NA; D gene: NA; J gene: TRBJ1-2; V gene: TRBV5-1; CDR3 protein: CASSSLEQGNYGYTF; CDR3 DNA: TGCGCCAGCAGCTCCTTGGAACAGGGTAACTATGGCTACACCTTC
clone size: few; D gene: NA; J gene: TRBJ1-6; V gene: TRBV4-3; CDR3 protein: CASSLSSGGVGSPLHF; CDR3 DNA: TGCGCCAGCAGCCTATCCTCCGGGGGGGTAGGGTCACCCCTCCACTTT
clone size: NA; D gene: NA; J gene: TRBJ2-2; V gene: TRBV27; CDR3 protein: CASSLYSAGELFF; CDR3 DNA: TGTGCCAGCAGTTTATACTCGGCCGGGGAGCTGTTTTTT
clone size: few; D gene: NA; J gene: TRBJ2-7; V gene: TRBV29-1; CDR3 protein: CSVGGWQGTGRSYEQYF; CDR3 DNA: TGCAGCGTTGGAGGTTGGCAGGGTACTGGAAGGTCCTACGAGCAGTACTTC
clone size: few; D gene: NA; J gene: TRBJ1-1; V gene: TRBV28; CDR3 protein: CASSLAGPNTEAFF; CDR3 DNA: TGTGCCAGCAGTTTAGCAGGTCCTAACACTGAAGCTTTCTTT
clone size: NA; D gene: NA; J gene: TRBJ1-2; V gene: TRBV30; CDR3 protein: CACLGGLRYGYTF; CDR3 DNA: TGTGCCTGCCTCGGGGGTCTCCGCTATGGCTACACCTTC